The 24 T cell receptor beta chains below come from one sample, sequenced in a study of control samples from healthy donors and cancer patients. The table came from immunoSEQ multiplex PCR; TCRdb's copy has only in-frame clones and leaves some out. Of over 150,000 clones in the sample, around 90% are singletons; the top ten hold about 2.1%. The specimen sequenced was blood. The receptors shown here come from a woman in her thirties or forties in good health.

This chain joins TRBV12-5 and TRBJ1-6; weak D call: TRBD1 (5 bases). The CDR3 has 16 amino acids. CDR1 is LGHNT, CDR2 FRNRAP, per germline. Between the trimmed V and J ends, which lost 4 bases and 15 bases, there was a span of 25 bases. In DNA form, the CDR3 reads TGTGCTAGTGGTTGGCAGACTGAGGGGAAACTTGAATTCCTCCACTTT. Protein product: CASGWQTEGKLEFLHF.

This sequence joins TRBV10-3 and TRBJ1-1, with D possibly TRBD1 on 5 matching bases. The V gene's germline CDR1 is ENHRY and CDR2 SYGVKD. The CDR3 is 14 residues long. V was clipped by 6 bases and J by 7 bases, with 18 bases between them. CDR3 in DNA: TGTGCCATCAGGAGAACAGGTCTAGAAGGTGAAGCTTTCTTT. Translating it yields CAIRRTGLEGEAFF.

The chain is built from TRBV12-5 and TRBJ2-1; D perhaps matches TRBD1 (5 bases). In germline, CDR1 is LGHNT, CDR2 FRNRAP. The CDR3 covers 12 residues. V dropped 7 bases and J dropped 9 bases, with 13 bases sitting between them. CDR3 DNA sequence: TGTGCTAGTGATCCCAGGGATACTGAGCAGTTCTTC. Protein sequence: CASDPRDTEQFF.

The V gene is TRBV27, the J gene TRBJ2-7, with 11 bases fitting TRBD2. V lost 0 bases and J lost 3; bases outside the gene matches: 7. The germline V gene encodes CDR1 MNHEY and CDR2 SMNVEV (reference sequence). There are 17 residues in the CDR3. Written as DNA, the CDR3 is TGTGCCAGCAGTTTATCACCTAGCGGGGGGCCAGGCTACGAGCAGTACTTC. Amino acid sequence: CASSLSPSGGPGYEQYF.

The chain combines TRBV27 with TRBJ2-3; unclear D gene. The CDR3 runs 15 residues. Trimming pared 3 bases from V and 2 bases from J, leaving 12 bases between. Germline CDR1 MNHEY, CDR2 SMNVEV (reference sequence). The CDR3 here is CASSFRTEDTDTQYF. CDR3 DNA sequence: TGTGCCAGCAGTTTTAGGACGGAAGACACAGATACGCAGTATTTT.

This chain joins TRBV12-3 or TRBV12-4 and TRBJ1-5; D is unclear. The CDR3 extends over 11 amino acids. Trimming left V 6 bases short and J 9 bases short, with 9 bases between. The CDR3 DNA is TGTGCCAGCAGAACCATAGGGCCCCAGCATTTT. Its protein is CASRTIGPQHF.

This rearrangement joins TRBV6-2 or TRBV6-3 to TRBJ1-2; possible D gene TRBD1, 5 bases. The CDR3 is 14 amino acids. V lost 1 base and J 3 bases, leaving 9 bases between the germline ends. Looked up from germline, CDR1 is MNHEY and CDR2 is SVGEGT. CDR3 residues: CASSYLDNDYGYTF. CDR3 coding DNA: TGTGCCAGCAGTTACTTGGACAACGACTATGGCTACACCTTC.

This clone was recorded once. The chain joins TRBV4-1 to TRBJ2-1; TRBD2 is a possible D gene (6 bases). The germline CDR1 and CDR2 sequences are MGHRA and YSYEKL. CDR3 length equals 13 residues. Trimming pared 1 base from V and 7 bases from J, leaving 8 bases between. The CDR3, as DNA: TGCGCCAGCAGCCAAGGGGACTGGAATGAGCAGTTCTTC. This encodes CASSQGDWNEQFF.

This chain uses TRBV12-3 or TRBV12-4 with TRBJ1-1; D ambiguous. This CDR3 contains 13 residues. Trimming pared 0 bases from V and 1 base from J, leaving 3 bases between. The CDR3 here is CASSLARNTEAFF. Here the CDR3 DNA reads TGTGCCAGCAGTTTAGCCAGGAACACTGAAGCTTTCTTT.

This clone was seen a handful of times. This chain uses TRBV2 with TRBJ1-3; D unclear. The germline V and J ends were trimmed by 6 bases and 0 bases, with 6 bases remaining between them. The CDR3 consists of 13 residues. CDR1 and CDR2 from the germline V gene are SNHLY and FYNNEI. The CDR3 loop reads CASSGTSGNTIYF. The CDR3 coding sequence is TGTGCCAGCAGCGGTACCTCTGGAAACACCATATATTTT. Using reference TRBV2 and TRBJ1-3 for the parts outside the CDR3, the full variable domain is EPEVTQTPSHQVTQMGQEVILRCVPISNHLYFYWYRQILGQKVEFLVSFYNNEISEKSEIFDDQFSVERPDGSNFTLKIRSTKLEDSAMYFCASSGTSGNTIYFGEGSWLTVV.

V is TRBV5-1 and J is TRBJ2-1; 9 nucleotides match TRBD2. Germline-derived CDR1 and CDR2 are SGHRS and YFSETQ. The CDR3 runs 15 residues. The V and J ends lost 1 base and 4 bases, in that order; junction bases with no gene match: 3. The CDR3 spells CASSLPSGDYNEQFF. CDR3 in DNA: TGCGCCAGCAGCTTGCCTAGCGGGGATTACAATGAGCAGTTCTTC.

The rearrangement joins TRBV7-9 to TRBJ2-1; D unclear. Per the germline V gene, CDR1 is SEHNR and CDR2 is FQNEAQ (reference sequence). The V and J ends lost 1 base and 7 bases respectively, with 8 bases between them. The CDR3 length is 13 residues. The CDR3 sequence is CASSLVVRNEQFF. CDR3 sequence (DNA): TGTGCCAGCAGCTTAGTTGTTAGGAATGAGCAGTTCTTC.

CDR3 in DNA: TGTGCCAGCAGTTTTCTAAGCTCTGGGGCCAACGTCCTGACTTTC. Translated: CASSFLSSGANVLTF. V and J are TRBV27 and TRBJ2-6; no clear D. CDR3 length: 15 residues. Germline V gene lookup returns CDR1 MNHEY and CDR2 SMNVEV (reference sequence). V lost 3 bases and J lost 0, with 6 bases in between.

The rearrangement links TRBV24-1 to TRBJ2-1; D unresolved. Trimming left V 4 bases short and J 4 bases short, with 4 bases between. The CDR3 extends over 12 amino acids. Germline CDR1 reads KGHDR; CDR2 reads SFDVKD. CDR3 DNA sequence: TGTGCCACCAGTGACCCGTACAATGAGCAGTTCTTC. Its protein product is CATSDPYNEQFF.

This clone was counted once. V usage is TRBV6-5 and J usage is TRBJ2-2; D remains ambiguous. Trimming took off 6 bases at V and 1 base at J, with 9 bases between the two ends. This CDR3 comprises 14 residues. The V gene's germline CDR1 is MNHEY and CDR2 SVGAGI. The CDR3 region has the DNA TGTGCCAGCAGACTGGACGGGAACACCGGGGAGCTGTTTTTT. Protein: CASRLDGNTGELFF.

The V call is TRBV4-2, the J call TRBJ2-2; D perhaps matches TRBD1 (6 bases). V lost 0 bases to trimming and J lost 0 bases, with 8 bases between them. The CDR3 covers 16 residues. Germline CDR1 LGHNA, CDR2 YNFKEQ. This CDR3 reads CASSQESGANTGELFF. DNA for the CDR3: TGTGCCAGCAGCCAAGAATCAGGGGCGAACACCGGGGAGCTGTTTTTT.

The V and J genes are TRBV19 and TRBJ1-1; tentatively, D is TRBD1 (5 bases). The CDR3 length is 13 residues. Germline V lookup: CDR1 LNHDA, CDR2 SQIVND (reference sequence). Trimming left V 2 bases short and J 3 bases short, with 7 bases between. The CDR3: CASSIQGDTEAFF. The CDR3 DNA reads as TGTGCCAGTAGTATACAAGGGGACACTGAAGCTTTCTTT.

This chain links TRBV29-1 with TRBJ2-2; D is unresolved. Trimming shortened V by 5 bases and J by 1 base, and 8 bases separated the two germline ends. Per the germline V gene, CDR1 is SQVTM and CDR2 is ANQGSEA. CDR3 length equals 13 residues. CDR3 in DNA: TGCAGCGTTCGCGGTGGGAACACCGGGGAGCTGTTTTTT. Protein: CSVRGGNTGELFF.

The genes are TRBV6-1 and TRBJ1-2; D may be TRBD1 (5 bases). Between the trimmed V and J ends, which lost 3 bases and 6 bases, there was a span of 14 bases. CDR3 length: 14 amino acids. Germline assignment: CDR1 MNHNS and CDR2 SASEGT. CDR3 in amino acids: CASSDARASNGYTF. The CDR3 DNA sequence: TGTGCCAGCAGTGATGCCAGGGCTTCAAATGGCTACACCTTC.

V is TRBV7-9 and J is TRBJ2-2; 7 bases are shared with TRBD2. V lost 2 bases to trimming and J lost 7 bases; unmatched junction nucleotides: 10. CDR3 length equals 16 residues. CDR1 SEHNR and CDR2 FQNEAQ come from the germline V gene (reference sequence). DNA for the CDR3: TGTGCCAGCAGCTTAATAGCGGGCCCCGACGGCGGGGAGCTGTTTTTT. It yields the protein CASSLIAGPDGGELFF.

This sequence joins TRBV11-2 and TRBJ1-5; D call uncertain. Per germline, CDR1 SGHAT and CDR2 FQNNGV. The CDR3 contains 13 residues. Trimming cost V 8 bases and J 6 bases, with 14 bases left between them. DNA for the CDR3: TGTGCCAGCGCATCCTCTAGCGGTCAGCCCCAGCATTTT. Translated: CASASSSGQPQHF.

This chain's CDR3 is CASSAPNSPLHF. In DNA form, the CDR3 reads TGTGCCAGCAGCGCACCTAATTCACCCCTCCACTTT. The chain has TRBV7-8 and TRBJ1-6, with no clear D. This CDR3 is built from 12 residues. Germline CDR1 and CDR2: SGHVS and FQNEAQ. V dropped 5 bases and J dropped 6 bases, with 5 bases sitting between them. Full variable domain (missing parts from reference TRBV7-8 and TRBJ1-6): GAGVSQSPRYKVAKRGQDVALRCDPISGHVSLFWYQQALGQGPEFLTYFQNEAQLDKSGLPSDRFFAERPEGSVSTLKIQRTQQEDSAVYLCASSAPNSPLHFGNGTRLTVT.

This clone was seen once. The chain employs TRBV16 and TRBJ2-1, with TRBD1 identical over 9 bases. The ends lost 3 bases at V and 6 bases at J; junction bases unmatched: 6. Germline V CDR1 and CDR2: KGHSY, FQNENV. The CDR3 has 15 residues. CDR3 nucleotide sequence: TGTGCCAGCAGCCATTCCGGGACAGGGCCCAATGAGCAGTTCTTC. It is translated as CASSHSGTGPNEQFF.

The chain combines TRBV2 with TRBJ2-3, with D possibly called TRBD1 or TRBD2 (5 bases each). Trimming pared 6 bases from V and 4 bases from J, leaving 11 bases between. The CDR3 consists of 13 residues. CDR1 and CDR2 (germline): SNHLY, FYNNEI. In DNA, the CDR3 is TGTGCCAGCAGCAAACGGGACGCAGATACGCAGTATTTT. As protein: CASSKRDADTQYF.